This T cell receptor beta chain is drawn from a study of shared clonotypes between healthy human individuals. Study-wide findings and caveats: The diversity represented, both genetic and in exposure history, was limited by few donors.

Produced via immunoSEQ multiplex PCR; TCRdb's table is partial and in-frame only. There are 330,000 or so clones in the sample; roughly 80% occur only once, and around 9.3% lies in the top ten. With regard to this clone: The antigen remains undetermined.

The sequenced sample was memory CD4+ T cells sorted from blood. Subset given: CD45RA-negative fraction. The source is a man aged 25-40 years in good health.

The CDR3, as DNA: TGCGCCAGCAGCCCGGACAGGGAGTACGAGCAGTACTTC. The encoded protein is CASSPDREYEQYF. The rearrangement joins TRBV5-1 to TRBJ2-7, with 8 bases fitting TRBD1. The germline V gene has CDR1 SGHRS and CDR2 YFSETQ. V lost 4 bases to trimming and J lost 4 bases; unmatched junction nucleotides: 4. The CDR3 totals 13 residues.